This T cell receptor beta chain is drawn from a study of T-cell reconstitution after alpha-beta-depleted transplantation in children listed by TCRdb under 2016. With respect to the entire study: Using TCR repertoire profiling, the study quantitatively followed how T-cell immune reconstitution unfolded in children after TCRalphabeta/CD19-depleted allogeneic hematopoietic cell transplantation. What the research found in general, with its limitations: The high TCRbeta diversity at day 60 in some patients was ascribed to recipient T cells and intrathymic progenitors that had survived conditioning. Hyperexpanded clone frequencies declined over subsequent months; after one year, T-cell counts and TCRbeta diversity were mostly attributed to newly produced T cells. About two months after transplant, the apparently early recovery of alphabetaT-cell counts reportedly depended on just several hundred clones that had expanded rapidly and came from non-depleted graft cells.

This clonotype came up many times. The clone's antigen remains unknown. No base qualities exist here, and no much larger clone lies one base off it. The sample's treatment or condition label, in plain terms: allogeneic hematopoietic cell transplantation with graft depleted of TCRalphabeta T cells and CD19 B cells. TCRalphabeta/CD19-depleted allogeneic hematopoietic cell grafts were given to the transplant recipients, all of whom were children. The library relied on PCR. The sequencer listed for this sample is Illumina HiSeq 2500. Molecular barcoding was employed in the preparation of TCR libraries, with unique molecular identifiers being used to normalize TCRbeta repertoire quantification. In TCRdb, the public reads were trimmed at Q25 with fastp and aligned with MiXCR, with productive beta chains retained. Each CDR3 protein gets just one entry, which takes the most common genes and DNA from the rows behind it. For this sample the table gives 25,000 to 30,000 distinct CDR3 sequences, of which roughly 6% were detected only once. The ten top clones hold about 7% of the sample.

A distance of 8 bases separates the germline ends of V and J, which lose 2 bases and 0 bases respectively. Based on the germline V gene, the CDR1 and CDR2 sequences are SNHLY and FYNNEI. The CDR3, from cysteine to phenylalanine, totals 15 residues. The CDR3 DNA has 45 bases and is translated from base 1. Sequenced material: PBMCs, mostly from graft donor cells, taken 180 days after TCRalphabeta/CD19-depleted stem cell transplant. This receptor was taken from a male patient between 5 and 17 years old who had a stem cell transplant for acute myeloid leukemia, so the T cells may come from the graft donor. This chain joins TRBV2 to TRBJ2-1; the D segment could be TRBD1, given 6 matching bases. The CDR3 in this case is CASSERTVSYNEQFF. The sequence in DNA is TGTGCCAGCAGTGAAAGGACAGTCTCCTACAATGAGCAGTTCTTC. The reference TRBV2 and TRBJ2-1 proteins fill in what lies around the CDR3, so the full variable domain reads EPEVTQTPSHQVTQMGQEVILRCVPISNHLYFYWYRQILGQKVEFLVSFYNNEISEKSEIFDDQFSVERPDGSNFTLKIRSTKLEDSAMYFCASSERTVSYNEQFFGPGTRLTVL.